This TCR beta chain comes out of a study of monozygotic twins with inflammatory bowel disease. Study-wide findings and caveats: TCRbeta diversity (inverse Simpson) was lower in IBD patients than in healthy co-twins. It was observed that concordant and discordant twins did not differ in repertoire similarity, possibly given limited power.

UMIs incorporating a 6-nucleotide sample barcode were appended by means of template switching. TCRdb reprocessed the 5' RACE reads; each CDR3 protein has one entry and no DNA is given. The data show some 150,000 distinct CDR3 sequences, and the top ten clones hold around 2.4%. A word on this clonotype: The antigen is unknown.

Blood samples measuring about 2.5 ml were taken per donor. The TCR comes from a human donor with ulcerative colitis or Crohn's disease, or a healthy co-twin of an affected twin (not recorded which). The sample was blood.

The CDR3 sequence is CASSTQVSYEQYF. The chain couples TRBV7-9 to TRBJ2-7. This CDR3 has 13 amino acids. The V gene's germline CDR1 is SEHNR and CDR2 FQNEAQ (reference sequence).